This record concerns one TCR beta chain sequence. The data stem from a study of T cells in Graves' hyperthyroidism and ophthalmopathy. Study details: Pretreatment peripheral blood was obtained at initial diagnosis.

The CDR3 contains 14 residues. Trimming shortened V by 8 bases and J by 3 bases, and 13 bases separated the two germline ends. CDR1 is SNHLY, CDR2 FYNNEI, per germline. Amplified TCR beta CDR3 regions came from RNA transcripts. Using the HTBI primer set, a first-round RT-PCR was run on the TCR CDR3. TCRdb re-called the multiplex PCR reads through MiXCR, storing one row per CDR3 protein. The sample records some 620,000 distinct CDR3 sequences, 15% to 20% being singletons. Hyperthyroidism had been newly diagnosed in patients aged 18 to 65, and its duration was under 2 months. The sequencing input was blood. The chain combines TRBV2 with TRBJ2-2; D remains ambiguous. The TCR sequence derives from a woman in her twenties or thirties with Graves' hyperthyroidism. In nucleotides, the CDR3 is TGTGCCAGCCTCCCCCGACGGGACACCGGGGAGCTGTTTTTT. Amino acids: CASLPRRDTGELFF.